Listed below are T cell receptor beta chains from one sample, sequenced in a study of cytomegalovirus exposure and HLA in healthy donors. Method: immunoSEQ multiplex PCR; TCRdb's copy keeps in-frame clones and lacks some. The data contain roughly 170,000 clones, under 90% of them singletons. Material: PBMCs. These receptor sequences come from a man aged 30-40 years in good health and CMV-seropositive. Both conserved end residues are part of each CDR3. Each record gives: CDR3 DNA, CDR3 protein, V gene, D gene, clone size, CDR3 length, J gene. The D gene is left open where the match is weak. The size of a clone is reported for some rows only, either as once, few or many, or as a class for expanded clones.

cdr3_nt: TGTGCCAGCAGCCAGACAGGGCCGAACACCATATATTTT
cdr3_aa: CASSQTGPNTIYF
v_call: TRBV14
d_call: TRBD1
clone_size: .
cdr3_length: 13
j_call: TRBJ1-3

cdr3_nt: TGTGCCAGCAGCGTACGCGGGGACAGCCACTCTGGCTACACCTTC
cdr3_aa: CASSVRGDSHSGYTF
v_call: TRBV7-2
d_call: TRBD1
clone_size: few
cdr3_length: 15
j_call: TRBJ1-2

cdr3_nt: TGTGCCAGCAGTGAAACTAAGGAGCAGTACTTC
cdr3_aa: CASSETKEQYF
v_call: TRBV6-1
d_call: .
clone_size: .
cdr3_length: 11
j_call: TRBJ2-7

cdr3_nt: TGTGCCTGGAGTATGACAGGGGGACGAACTGAAGCTTTCTTT
cdr3_aa: CAWSMTGGRTEAFF
v_call: TRBV30
d_call: TRBD1
clone_size: .
cdr3_length: 14
j_call: TRBJ1-1

cdr3_nt: TGTGCCACCAGCAGAGATCAGGGGTTCGGAAACACCATATATTTT
cdr3_aa: CATSRDQGFGNTIYF
v_call: TRBV15
d_call: .
clone_size: .
cdr3_length: 15
j_call: TRBJ1-3

cdr3_nt: TGTGCCTGGAGCAACCCCCTTCCGGGACGGGGGGTGGAGACCCAGTACTTC
cdr3_aa: CAWSNPLPGRGVETQYF
v_call: TRBV30
d_call: TRBD2
clone_size: .
cdr3_length: 17
j_call: TRBJ2-5

cdr3_nt: TGTGCCAGTAGTACTCAAGGGGTGATTATGAACACTGAAGCTTTCTTT
cdr3_aa: CASSTQGVIMNTEAFF
v_call: TRBV19
d_call: .
clone_size: .
cdr3_length: 16
j_call: TRBJ1-1

cdr3_nt: TGTGCCAGCAGCGTAGAGGGGACTAAGAACACTGAAGCTTTCTTT
cdr3_aa: CASSVEGTKNTEAFF
v_call: TRBV9
d_call: .
clone_size: once
cdr3_length: 15
j_call: TRBJ1-1

cdr3_nt: TGTGCCACCAAGGAGGACAGGGCCGGCGCTCAGCCCCAGCATTTT
cdr3_aa: CATKEDRAGAQPQHF
v_call: TRBV27
d_call: TRBD1
clone_size: .
cdr3_length: 15
j_call: TRBJ1-5

cdr3_nt: TGTGCCAGCAACATACAGATTAATTCACCCCTCCACTTT
cdr3_aa: CASNIQINSPLHF
v_call: TRBV6-1
d_call: .
clone_size: .
cdr3_length: 13
j_call: TRBJ1-6

cdr3_nt: TGCGCCAGCAGCTTGCGGACAGGGATAGAGACCCAGTACTTC
cdr3_aa: CASSLRTGIETQYF
v_call: TRBV5-1
d_call: TRBD1
clone_size: .
cdr3_length: 14
j_call: TRBJ2-5

cdr3_nt: TGTGCCTGGAGTGTACCGGGACACCTCTCCTACGAGCAGTACTTC
cdr3_aa: CAWSVPGHLSYEQYF
v_call: TRBV30
d_call: .
clone_size: .
cdr3_length: 15
j_call: TRBJ2-7

cdr3_nt: TGTGCCAGCACGAGGCGGGAGGGGTACAATGAGCAGTTCTTC
cdr3_aa: CASTRREGYNEQFF
v_call: TRBV28
d_call: TRBD2
clone_size: .
cdr3_length: 14
j_call: TRBJ2-1

cdr3_nt: TGTGCCAGCAGCCAAGTCCGGGGACAGGGGGCAAGCTACACCTTC
cdr3_aa: CASSQVRGQGASYTF
v_call: TRBV14
d_call: TRBD1
clone_size: .
cdr3_length: 15
j_call: TRBJ1-2

cdr3_nt: TGCAGTGCTCAGGGGGGCTACGAGCAGTACTTC
cdr3_aa: CSAQGGYEQYF
v_call: TRBV20-1
d_call: .
clone_size: .
cdr3_length: 11
j_call: TRBJ2-7

cdr3_nt: TGTGCCAGCAGCCAACTAGGGGGAGTGTCCTACAATGAGCAGTTCTTC
cdr3_aa: CASSQLGGVSYNEQFF
v_call: TRBV14
d_call: .
clone_size: once
cdr3_length: 16
j_call: TRBJ2-1

cdr3_nt: TGTGCCACCGGGCCCGGGGGGACTAGCACAGATACGCAGTATTTT
cdr3_aa: CATGPGGTSTDTQYF
v_call: TRBV6-5
d_call: TRBD2
clone_size: few
cdr3_length: 15
j_call: TRBJ2-3